This T cell receptor (beta chain) is drawn from a study of CD8 T cells in ankylosing spondylitis. TCRdb re-analysed the 5' RACE reads in MiXCR, keeping a single row per CDR3 protein. This table holds tens of thousands of distinct CDR3 sequences, 7.2% found once. The CDR3 is made up of 13 amino acids. The V gene's germline CDR1 is DFQATT and CDR2 SNEGSKA (reference sequence). Trimming shortened V by 5 bases and J by 8 bases, and 17 bases separated the two germline ends. General study points: Within ankylosing spondylitis blood, a TCR beta motif made up of roughly eight highly homologous variants appeared to be characteristic.

This clonotype was counted many times. Antigen unknown. A much larger clone lies one base from this, so it may be a read error. V usage is TRBV20-1 and J usage is TRBJ2-3; the D call may be TRBD1 or TRBD2 (5 bases each). This clonotype was sampled from a male donor with ankylosing spondylitis or in good health (not recorded which). The material sequenced was blood, either unsorted or a sorted T cell fraction (not recorded which). The CDR3 sequence is CSAGYSRETTQYF. CDR3 DNA sequence: TGCAGTGCTGGCTATAGCAGGGAGACTACGCAGTATTTT.